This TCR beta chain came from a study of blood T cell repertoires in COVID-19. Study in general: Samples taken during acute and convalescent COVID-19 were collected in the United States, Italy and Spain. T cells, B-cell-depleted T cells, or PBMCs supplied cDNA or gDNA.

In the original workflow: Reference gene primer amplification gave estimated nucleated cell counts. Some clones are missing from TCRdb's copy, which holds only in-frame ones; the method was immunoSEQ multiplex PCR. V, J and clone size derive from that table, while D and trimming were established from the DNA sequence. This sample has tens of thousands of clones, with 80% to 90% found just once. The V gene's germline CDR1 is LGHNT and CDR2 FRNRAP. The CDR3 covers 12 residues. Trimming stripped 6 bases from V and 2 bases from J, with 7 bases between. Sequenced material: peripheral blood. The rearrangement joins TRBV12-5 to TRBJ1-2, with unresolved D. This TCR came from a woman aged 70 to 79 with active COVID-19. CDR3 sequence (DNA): TGTGCTAGTGGGGCAGGAAACTATGGCTACACCTTC. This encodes CASGAGNYGYTF. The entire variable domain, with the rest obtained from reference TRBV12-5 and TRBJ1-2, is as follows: DARVTQTPRHKVTEMGQEVTMRCQPILGHNTVFWYRQTMMQGLELLAYFRNRAPLDDSGMPKDRFSAEMPDATLATLKIQPSEPRDSAVYFCASGAGNYGYTFGSGTRLTVV.